The sequence of this T cell receptor (beta chain) was determined in a study of cytomegalovirus exposure and HLA in healthy donors. The PCR ran on 60 Vbeta and 13 Jbeta primers. TCRdb's copy holds only in-frame clones and misses some; the assay was immunoSEQ multiplex PCR. The sample carries approximately 190,000 clones, roughly four fifths recorded once. Germline lookup yields CDR1 LNHDA and CDR2 SQIVND (reference sequence). V was pared by 5 bases and J by 8 bases, with 10 bases of the junction left unmatched. The CDR3 runs to 14 residues. The receptor's source is a woman between 18 and 30 years old in good health and CMV-seronegative. The sequenced sample consisted of PBMCs. The genes are TRBV19 and TRBJ1-2, with 8 bases that match TRBD1. The CDR3 bases are TGTGCCAGTAGTTTCGCGGACAGGGCACAGGGCTACACCTTC. It translates to CASSFADRAQGYTF.